This TCR beta chain was observed in a study of early T cells in non-severe SARS-CoV-2 infection. The wider study: The chains were unpaired, and the sequenced material was bulk RNA from unsorted whole blood. Overall study findings and caveats: CD4 and private specificities were missed by VDJdb matching, which favored anti-spike CD8 responses.

CDR1 and CDR2 (germline): MGHRA, YSYEKL. With 4 bases removed from V and 7 bases from J, the gap between germline ends came to 22 bases. CDR3 size: 16 residues. In its sample, this clonotype was seen many times. What it binds is unknown. Individually, cDNA molecules had unique molecular identifiers attached to them. TCRdb recomputed calls from the 5' RACE reads with MiXCR, one row per CDR3 protein. Among about 63,000 distinct CDR3 sequences, roughly 13% were seen once, and the ten largest hold about 4.7%. Specimen: whole blood. The receptor was isolated from an adult who was a healthcare worker with PCR-confirmed SARS-CoV-2 infection or an uninfected control (not recorded which). V usage is TRBV4-1 and J usage is TRBJ1-2; maybe TRBD1 (6 bases). The CDR3 spells CASSLVTNPQGTGYTF. In DNA, the CDR3 is TGCGCCAGCAGCCTAGTAACAAACCCACAGGGTACTGGCTACACCTTC.